This is a list of T cell receptor beta chains from one sample in a study of brain T cells in children with intractable seizures. Clones were sequenced by immunoSEQ multiplex PCR, and TCRdb holds only the in-frame ones, with some missing. Of 60,000 to 65,000 clones in the sample, around 96% were seen once. The specimen comprised peripheral blood, sampled at surgery. The source is a boy younger than two with focal cortical dysplasia and intractable seizures. The CDR3 runs from the conserved cysteine through the conserved F or W. Some rows mark clone size as missing; the rest say once, few, many or name a class of expanded clone.

J gene: TRBJ2-3; V gene: TRBV5-4; clone size: NA; CDR3 protein: CASSLVGTGGTDTQYF
J gene: TRBJ1-5; V gene: TRBV21-1; clone size: NA; CDR3 protein: CASSKGPHRVCQPQHF
J gene: TRBJ1-6; V gene: TRBV6-5; clone size: NA; CDR3 protein: CASSGLGLKNSPLHF
J gene: TRBJ1-4; V gene: TRBV18; clone size: NA; CDR3 protein: CASSPTATNEKLFF
J gene: TRBJ2-7; V gene: TRBV27; clone size: NA; CDR3 protein: CASSFAGGIYEQYF
J gene: TRBJ2-5; V gene: TRBV4-3; clone size: NA; CDR3 protein: CASSHHLAGHPQETQYF
J gene: TRBJ1-6; V gene: TRBV18; clone size: NA; CDR3 protein: CASSPGQDHYNSPLHF
J gene: TRBJ2-1; V gene: TRBV4-1; clone size: once; CDR3 protein: CASSPGTSGKSSYNEQFF
J gene: TRBJ2-6; V gene: TRBV2; clone size: NA; CDR3 protein: CASRETGGPSGANVLTF
J gene: TRBJ2-7; V gene: TRBV15; clone size: NA; CDR3 protein: CATSVHQGNYEQYF
J gene: TRBJ2-1; V gene: TRBV28; clone size: NA; CDR3 protein: CASTMGGTKSNEQFF
J gene: TRBJ1-2; V gene: TRBV24-1; clone size: NA; CDR3 protein: CATSDFGTNYGYTF
J gene: TRBJ1-1; V gene: TRBV4-3; clone size: NA; CDR3 protein: CASSQALGLMNTEAFF
J gene: TRBJ2-6; V gene: TRBV4-3; clone size: NA; CDR3 protein: CASSQDPPESSGANVLTF
J gene: TRBJ1-4; V gene: TRBV29-1; clone size: NA; CDR3 protein: CSVGEVGGPNEKLFF
J gene: TRBJ2-2; V gene: TRBV9; clone size: NA; CDR3 protein: CASSVVVSGISGELFF
J gene: TRBJ2-3; V gene: TRBV11-2; clone size: once; CDR3 protein: CASSLRGLATDTQYF
J gene: TRBJ2-5; V gene: TRBV6-5; clone size: NA; CDR3 protein: CASSYRGSGETQYF
J gene: TRBJ2-1; V gene: TRBV5-8; clone size: NA; CDR3 protein: CASSLLAGGYNEQFF
J gene: TRBJ1-3; V gene: TRBV3-1/TRBV3-2; clone size: NA; CDR3 protein: CASSQLAGGNTIYF
J gene: TRBJ2-3; V gene: TRBV7-2; clone size: NA; CDR3 protein: CASSLVSGAGSKESPQYF
J gene: TRBJ2-5; V gene: TRBV4-1; clone size: NA; CDR3 protein: CASSQVLADETQYF
J gene: TRBJ1-5; V gene: TRBV13; clone size: NA; CDR3 protein: CASSLARGQGNQPQHF
J gene: TRBJ2-5; V gene: TRBV12-3/TRBV12-4; clone size: NA; CDR3 protein: CASSAGLGETQYF
J gene: TRBJ2-3; V gene: TRBV7-2; clone size: NA; CDR3 protein: CASSLRRRSRTDTQYF
J gene: TRBJ1-2; V gene: TRBV5-1; clone size: NA; CDR3 protein: CASSLAGPNYGYTF
J gene: TRBJ1-6; V gene: TRBV28; clone size: few; CDR3 protein: CASSFNSPLHF
J gene: TRBJ2-3; V gene: TRBV5-4; clone size: NA; CDR3 protein: CASSTEGGDTDTQYF
J gene: TRBJ2-3; V gene: TRBV2; clone size: NA; CDR3 protein: CASSGEVTDTQYF
J gene: TRBJ2-3; V gene: TRBV19; clone size: once; CDR3 protein: CASSKPGQGTDTQYF
J gene: TRBJ1-2; V gene: TRBV3-1/TRBV3-2; clone size: NA; CDR3 protein: CASSQATGGAFKYGYTF
J gene: TRBJ2-7; V gene: TRBV4-1; clone size: NA; CDR3 protein: CASSQEFWDRDPEQYF
J gene: TRBJ1-2; V gene: TRBV9; clone size: once; CDR3 protein: CASSEFTGGYGYTF
J gene: TRBJ1-2; V gene: TRBV5-4; clone size: once; CDR3 protein: CASSLDRNYGYTF
J gene: TRBJ1-4; V gene: TRBV7-9; clone size: NA; CDR3 protein: CASSLVRDRVNEKLFF
J gene: TRBJ2-4; V gene: TRBV6-2/TRBV6-3; clone size: NA; CDR3 protein: CASSYGSAKNIQYF
J gene: TRBJ2-1; V gene: TRBV2; clone size: NA; CDR3 protein: CASSSGFDEQFF
J gene: TRBJ2-6; V gene: TRBV2; clone size: NA; CDR3 protein: CARTNRQGAGGANVLTF
J gene: TRBJ2-7; V gene: TRBV7-9; clone size: few; CDR3 protein: CASSGPGPFWNSYEQYF
J gene: TRBJ1-4; V gene: TRBV2; clone size: NA; CDR3 protein: CASSSNNNREKLFF
J gene: TRBJ1-5; V gene: TRBV14; clone size: NA; CDR3 protein: CASSQERSNQPQHF
J gene: TRBJ2-3; V gene: TRBV3-1/TRBV3-2; clone size: NA; CDR3 protein: CASSQPRGEDTQYF
J gene: TRBJ2-7; V gene: TRBV21-1; clone size: once; CDR3 protein: CASSPPLPAGDSYEQYF
J gene: TRBJ2-3; V gene: TRBV4-2; clone size: once; CDR3 protein: CASSQATGTDTQYF
J gene: TRBJ2-7; V gene: TRBV6-5; clone size: NA; CDR3 protein: CASRRIYEQYF
J gene: TRBJ2-2; V gene: TRBV7-2; clone size: NA; CDR3 protein: CASEPTSYTGELFF
J gene: TRBJ2-7; V gene: TRBV13; clone size: NA; CDR3 protein: CASSLRGNHEQYF
J gene: TRBJ2-7; V gene: TRBV7-8; clone size: NA; CDR3 protein: CASSLQGGRAGNEQYF
J gene: TRBJ1-6; V gene: TRBV7-8; clone size: NA; CDR3 protein: CASSTRQGRDSPLHF
J gene: TRBJ2-1; V gene: TRBV12-3/TRBV12-4; clone size: NA; CDR3 protein: CASMIGPYNEQFF
J gene: TRBJ2-5; V gene: TRBV18; clone size: NA; CDR3 protein: CASSPRQGGQETQYF
J gene: TRBJ2-7; V gene: TRBV6-5; clone size: NA; CDR3 protein: CASSYRGGGGNEQYF
J gene: TRBJ2-7; V gene: TRBV15; clone size: NA; CDR3 protein: CATSQGLGIYEQYF
J gene: TRBJ1-2; V gene: TRBV7-2; clone size: NA; CDR3 protein: CASSLLAFRGNYGYTF
J gene: TRBJ2-3; V gene: TRBV7-2; clone size: NA; CDR3 protein: CASSLSWAGGLDTQYF
J gene: TRBJ2-1; V gene: TRBV4-2; clone size: NA; CDR3 protein: CASSRTSGRPYNEQFF